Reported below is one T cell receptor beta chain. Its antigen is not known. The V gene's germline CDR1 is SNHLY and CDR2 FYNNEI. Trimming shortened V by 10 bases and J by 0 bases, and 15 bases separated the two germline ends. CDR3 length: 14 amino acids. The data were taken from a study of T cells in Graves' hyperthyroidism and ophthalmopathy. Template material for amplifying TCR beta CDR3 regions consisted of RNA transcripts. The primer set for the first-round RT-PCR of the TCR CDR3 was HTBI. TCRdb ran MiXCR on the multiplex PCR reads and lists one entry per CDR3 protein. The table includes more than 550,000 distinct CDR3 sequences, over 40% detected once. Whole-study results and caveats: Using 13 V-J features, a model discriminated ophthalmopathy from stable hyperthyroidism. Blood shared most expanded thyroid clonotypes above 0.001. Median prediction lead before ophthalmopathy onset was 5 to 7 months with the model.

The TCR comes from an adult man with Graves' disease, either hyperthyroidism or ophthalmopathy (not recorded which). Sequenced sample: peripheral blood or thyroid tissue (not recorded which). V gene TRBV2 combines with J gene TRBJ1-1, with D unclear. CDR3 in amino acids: CATTKDRMNTEAFF. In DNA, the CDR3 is TGTGCCACCACCAAGGACCGAATGAACACTGAAGCTTTCTTT.